This TCR beta chain was sequenced in a study of T cell repertoires in cytomegalovirus infection. Study summary: Recently identified HLA-C-restricted CMV epitopes were among the peptides used.

Concerning this clonotype: What it binds is not known.

Study results and limitations: HLA-C-restricted, CMV-specific TCR beta clonotypes were dominant ex vivo. Carriers of CMV plus the relevant HLA were identified by cumulative public TCR beta family frequency.

V lost 5 bases and J lost 1; bases outside the gene matches: 4. Germline V gives CDR1 SEHNR, CDR2 FQNEAQ (reference sequence). The CDR3 runs to 14 residues. TCRdb recomputed calls from the reads with MiXCR, one row per CDR3 protein. The sample lists approximately 100,000 distinct CDR3 sequences; roughly 39% were seen once. The origin of this receptor is a human donor in good health (CMV status not recorded). Some clones in this sample may be carry-over from other donors' samples. The sequenced sample was CD8+ T cells from cultured PBMCs, obtained from culture after CMV antigen stimulation. This chain links TRBV7-9 with TRBJ2-7; TRBD1 agrees at 8 bases. DNA for the CDR3: TGTGCCAGCAGCCCATGGACAGGGTCCTACGAGCAGTACTTC. Its translation: CASSPWTGSYEQYF.